The next 9 T cell receptor beta chains were all read from a single sample in a study of blood T cell repertoires in COVID-19. Assay: immunoSEQ multiplex PCR; the TCRdb copy retains only in-frame clones and omits some. The sample yields roughly 200,000 clones, more than 75% seen once. Sequencing input: peripheral blood. These receptors were obtained from a woman between 45 and 60 years old with active or convalescent COVID-19.

This clone was seen a few times. The chain is built from TRBV4-3 and TRBJ1-5; D gene uncertain. This CDR3 is built from 16 residues. V lost 0 bases to trimming and J lost 2 bases, with 11 bases between them. Germline V lookup: CDR1 LGHNA, CDR2 YSLEER. The CDR3 sequence is CASSQDHRQRNQPQHF. CDR3 in DNA: TGCGCCAGCAGCCAAGATCACAGACAACGCAATCAGCCCCAGCATTTT.

The chain combines TRBV6-5 with TRBJ1-2, with D perhaps TRBD1 (5 bases). CDR1 MNHEY and CDR2 SVGAGI come from the germline V gene. Trimming removed 2 bases from V and 2 bases from J, with 9 bases in between. The CDR3 extends over 14 amino acids. This CDR3 is CASSYGAGNYGYTF. CDR3 bases: TGTGCCAGCAGTTACGGGGCCGGGAACTATGGCTACACCTTC.

A single count supports this clone. V is TRBV24-1 and J is TRBJ2-7; D is possibly TRBD1 (5 bases). The CDR3 has 12 amino acids. Deletions cut 6 bases from V and 0 bases from J, with 5 bases between. Germline CDR1 reads KGHDR; CDR2 reads SFDVKD. CDR3 nucleotides: TGTGCCACCAGTCAGGGCTCCTACGAGCAGTACTTC. This translates into CATSQGSYEQYF.

J is TRBJ1-1 and V is TRBV28; tentatively, D is TRBD1 (6 bases). Trimming removed 6 bases from V and 2 bases from J, with 16 bases in between. The CDR3 has 15 amino acids. Germline assignment: CDR1 MDHEN and CDR2 SYDVKM. The CDR3 loop reads CASRLTLRGNTEAFF. In DNA, the CDR3 is TGTGCCAGCAGACTAACCCTCAGGGGAAACACTGAAGCTTTCTTT.

The V and J genes are TRBV6-2 or TRBV6-3 and TRBJ2-2; 7 bases agree with TRBD2. V was clipped by 6 bases and J by 6 bases; unmatched bases: 10. Germline assignment: CDR1 MNHEY and CDR2 SVGEGT. The CDR3 runs to 15 residues. The CDR3 nucleotides are TGTGCCAGCAGCCCTAGCGGAAAAGGGCCCGGGGAGCTGTTTTTT. It codes for CASSPSGKGPGELFF.

This clone was seen a single time. The chain uses TRBV28 and TRBJ2-2, with a tentative D call TRBD1 (7 bases). CDR1 and CDR2 from the germline V gene are MDHEN and SYDVKM. The CDR3 consists of 17 residues. V was pared by 1 base and J by 6 bases, with 18 bases between. In nucleotides, the CDR3 is TGTGCCAGCAGTTTATATGCGGGACAGCTATTTCCCGGGGAGCTGTTTTTT. Translated, it gives CASSLYAGQLFPGELFF.

This clone was observed a handful of times. V usage is TRBV21-1 and J usage is TRBJ2-6; the DNA was not used to check the table's D call, TRBD1. TRBV21-1 is marked as a pseudogene. This CDR3 contains 15 residues. The CDR3 region has the DNA TGTGCCAGCACCCGCAGATACTCTGGGGCCAACGTCCTGACTTTC. The encoded protein is CASTRRYSGANVLTF.

This clone appeared a few times. This rearrangement joins TRBV7-2 to TRBJ1-1; the D gene is possibly TRBD1 (5 bases). Germline V lookup: CDR1 SGHTA, CDR2 FQGNSA. This CDR3 has 13 residues. V was clipped by 5 bases and J by 8 bases, with 15 bases between them. CDR3 in amino acids: CASSARVGSEAFF. As DNA, the CDR3 is TGTGCCAGCAGCGCCAGGGTAGGGTCCGAAGCTTTCTTT.

This chain connects TRBV2 to TRBJ1-5; 7 bases are a match to TRBD1. With 3 bases clipped from V and 5 bases from J, the junction kept 4 bases outside the gene matches. There are 14 residues in the CDR3. Germline loops: CDR1 SNHLY, CDR2 FYNNEI. CDR3 amino acids: CASSEDRTYQPQHF. CDR3 coding DNA: TGTGCCAGCAGTGAGGACAGGACCTATCAGCCCCAGCATTTT.